Listed below are T cell receptor beta chains from one sample, sequenced in a study of blood T cell repertoires in COVID-19. This table comes from immunoSEQ multiplex PCR, and its TCRdb copy is limited to in-frame clones, with some not included. The sample holds roughly 340,000 clones, almost 90% seen once. Specimen: peripheral blood. Source of these receptors: a woman aged 65 to 85 with COVID-19, enrolled during active disease. CDR3s include the opening cysteine and the closing phenylalanine or tryptophan. The D gene is left open where the match is weak. Where a row states a size, it is once, few, many or the class of an expanded clone; other rows omit it.

v_gene: TRBV7-2; len: 16; abundance: NA; d_gene: TRBD2; j_gene: TRBJ2-7; CDR3aa: CASSWRERGEYYEQYF; CDR3nt: TGTGCCAGCAGCTGGAGAGAGCGGGGTGAATACTACGAGCAGTACTTC
v_gene: TRBV19; len: 14; abundance: NA; d_gene: TRBD1; j_gene: TRBJ1-4; CDR3aa: CASSITGEAEKLFF; CDR3nt: TGTGCCAGTAGTATTACAGGGGAGGCTGAAAAACTGTTTTTT
v_gene: TRBV6-5; len: 13; abundance: NA; d_gene: NA; j_gene: TRBJ1-1; CDR3aa: CASSYRGSTEAFF; CDR3nt: TGTGCCAGCAGTTACAGGGGAAGCACTGAAGCTTTCTTT
v_gene: TRBV13; len: 16; abundance: NA; d_gene: NA; j_gene: TRBJ1-3; CDR3aa: CASSLDRGMTGNTIYF; CDR3nt: TGTGCCAGCAGCTTAGATCGGGGAATGACTGGAAACACCATATATTTT
v_gene: TRBV3-1/TRBV3-2; len: 15; abundance: NA; d_gene: TRBD1; j_gene: TRBJ1-3; CDR3aa: CASSVTGSTGNTIYF; CDR3nt: TGTGCCAGCAGTGTGACAGGGTCTACAGGAAACACCATATATTTT
v_gene: TRBV6-6; len: 15; abundance: NA; d_gene: NA; j_gene: TRBJ1-2; CDR3aa: CASSYWESSGYGYTF; CDR3nt: TGTGCCAGCAGTTACTGGGAGTCCTCTGGGTATGGCTACACCTTC
v_gene: TRBV5-1; len: 14; abundance: NA; d_gene: NA; j_gene: TRBJ1-1; CDR3aa: CASSLEAGRTEAFF; CDR3nt: TGCGCCAGCAGCTTGGAAGCAGGGAGGACTGAAGCTTTCTTT
v_gene: TRBV7-8; len: 19; abundance: once; d_gene: TRBD1; j_gene: TRBJ2-6; CDR3aa: CASSLTSLRQGSGANVLTF; CDR3nt: TGTGCCAGCAGCTTAACTTCCCTCCGACAGGGCTCTGGGGCCAACGTCCTGACTTTC
v_gene: TRBV7-9; len: 15; abundance: NA; d_gene: NA; j_gene: TRBJ1-6; CDR3aa: CASSPGQSFNSPLHF; CDR3nt: TGTGCCAGCAGCCCTGGACAGTCTTTTAATTCACCCCTCCACTTT
v_gene: TRBV18; len: 14; abundance: NA; d_gene: NA; j_gene: TRBJ1-5; CDR3aa: CASSPIGGNQPQHF; CDR3nt: TGTGCCAGCTCACCGATCGGGGGCAATCAGCCCCAGCATTTT
v_gene: TRBV7-2; len: 15; abundance: NA; d_gene: TRBD1; j_gene: TRBJ1-5; CDR3aa: CASSLVGQGDQPQHF; CDR3nt: TGTGCCAGCAGCTTAGTCGGACAGGGTGATCAGCCCCAGCATTTT
v_gene: TRBV28; len: 14; abundance: NA; d_gene: TRBD1; j_gene: TRBJ2-5; CDR3aa: CASIGTGGSETQYF; CDR3nt: TGTGCCAGCATCGGGACAGGGGGCTCAGAGACCCAGTACTTC
v_gene: TRBV9; len: 14; abundance: NA; d_gene: NA; j_gene: TRBJ1-1; CDR3aa: CASSPASGNTEAFF; CDR3nt: TGTGCCAGCAGCCCAGCTTCGGGGAACACTGAAGCTTTCTTT
v_gene: TRBV4-2; len: 16; abundance: few; d_gene: TRBD1; j_gene: TRBJ2-7; CDR3aa: CASSLGGGTGAYEQYF; CDR3nt: TGTGCCAGCAGCTTAGGGGGAGGGACAGGGGCCTACGAGCAGTACTTC
v_gene: TRBV6-5; len: 13; abundance: NA; d_gene: NA; j_gene: TRBJ1-1; CDR3aa: CASRGSQGTMAFF; CDR3nt: TGTGCCAGCAGGGGTAGCCAGGGTACAATGGCTTTCTTT
v_gene: TRBV19; len: 15; abundance: NA; d_gene: NA; j_gene: TRBJ1-3; CDR3aa: CASSVMSSSGNTIYF; CDR3nt: TGTGCCAGTAGTGTTATGAGTTCCTCTGGAAACACCATATATTTT
v_gene: TRBV11-3; len: 12; abundance: NA; d_gene: NA; j_gene: TRBJ2-2; CDR3aa: CASSSLTGELFF; CDR3nt: TGTGCCAGCAGCTCTCTCACCGGGGAGCTGTTTTTT
v_gene: TRBV10-1; len: 14; abundance: few; d_gene: NA; j_gene: TRBJ2-7; CDR3aa: CASSPAGQGYEQYF; CDR3nt: TGCGCCAGCAGCCCTGCGGGTCAAGGGTACGAGCAGTACTTC
v_gene: TRBV7-2; len: 14; abundance: NA; d_gene: NA; j_gene: TRBJ1-5; CDR3aa: CASSSLISNQPQHF; CDR3nt: TGTGCCAGCAGCTCCCTAATCAGCAATCAGCCCCAGCATTTT
v_gene: TRBV27; len: 16; abundance: NA; d_gene: TRBD1; j_gene: TRBJ2-3; CDR3aa: CASSLGWGQPTDTQYF; CDR3nt: TGTGCCAGCAGTTTAGGTTGGGGACAGCCCACAGATACGCAGTATTTT
v_gene: TRBV21-1; len: 15; abundance: NA; d_gene: NA; j_gene: TRBJ2-7; CDR3aa: CASSKEGVFSYEQYF; CDR3nt: TGTGCCAGCAGCAAAGAAGGAGTCTTTTCCTACGAGCAGTACTTC
v_gene: TRBV15; len: 17; abundance: NA; d_gene: NA; j_gene: TRBJ1-4; CDR3aa: CATSREDRLATNEKLFF; CDR3nt: TGTGCCACCAGCAGAGAAGACAGGCTTGCAACTAATGAAAAACTGTTTTTT
v_gene: TRBV11-2; len: 14; abundance: NA; d_gene: TRBD1; j_gene: TRBJ1-1; CDR3aa: CASSADRGWTEAFF; CDR3nt: TGTGCCAGCAGCGCTGACAGGGGGTGGACTGAAGCTTTCTTT
v_gene: TRBV2; len: 13; abundance: NA; d_gene: NA; j_gene: TRBJ1-2; CDR3aa: CASSEQGEYGYTF; CDR3nt: TGTGCCAGCAGTGAACAGGGTGAATATGGCTACACCTTC
v_gene: TRBV18; len: 14; abundance: NA; d_gene: TRBD1; j_gene: TRBJ1-1; CDR3aa: CASSQGAGDTEAFF; CDR3nt: TGTGCCAGCTCACAGGGGGCCGGGGACACTGAAGCTTTCTTT
v_gene: TRBV3-1/TRBV3-2; len: 15; abundance: once; d_gene: TRBD1; j_gene: TRBJ1-2; CDR3aa: CASSHLDRVNYGYTF; CDR3nt: TGTGCCAGCAGCCACTTGGACAGGGTTAACTATGGCTACACCTTC
v_gene: TRBV30; len: 12; abundance: NA; d_gene: NA; j_gene: TRBJ1-2; CDR3aa: CAWRRQNYGYTF; CDR3nt: TGTGCCTGGAGGAGGCAGAATTATGGCTACACCTTC
v_gene: TRBV5-1; len: 16; abundance: NA; d_gene: NA; j_gene: TRBJ1-4; CDR3aa: CASSFGGTGTNEKLFF; CDR3nt: TGCGCCAGCAGCTTCGGGGGGACTGGGACTAATGAAAAACTGTTTTTT
v_gene: TRBV5-6; len: 13; abundance: once; d_gene: NA; j_gene: TRBJ1-1; CDR3aa: CASSQGTFSEAFF; CDR3nt: TGTGCCAGCAGCCAGGGGACGTTTAGTGAAGCTTTCTTT
v_gene: TRBV5-4; len: 14; abundance: NA; d_gene: NA; j_gene: TRBJ2-5; CDR3aa: CASRPGQSQETQYF; CDR3nt: TGTGCCAGCAGACCCGGACAGAGTCAAGAGACCCAGTACTTC
v_gene: TRBV28; len: 14; abundance: NA; d_gene: NA; j_gene: TRBJ1-1; CDR3aa: CASSPPQGNTEAFF; CDR3nt: TGTGCCAGCAGCCCCCCGCAGGGGAACACTGAAGCTTTCTTT
v_gene: TRBV4-2; len: 13; abundance: NA; d_gene: NA; j_gene: TRBJ2-7; CDR3aa: CASSQDQSYEQYF; CDR3nt: TGTGCCAGCAGCCAAGATCAGTCTTACGAGCAGTACTTC
v_gene: TRBV2; len: 14; abundance: once; d_gene: TRBD1; j_gene: TRBJ1-5; CDR3aa: CASSEDRGNQPQHF; CDR3nt: TGTGCCAGCAGTGAGGACAGGGGGAATCAGCCCCAGCATTTT
v_gene: TRBV12-5; len: 17; abundance: NA; d_gene: NA; j_gene: TRBJ1-3; CDR3aa: CASGLQVARSSGNTIYF; CDR3nt: TGTGCTAGTGGTTTGCAGGTTGCCAGATCCTCTGGAAACACCATATATTTT
v_gene: TRBV10-3; len: 14; abundance: NA; d_gene: TRBD1; j_gene: TRBJ1-3; CDR3aa: CAISEKGAENTIYF; CDR3nt: TGTGCCATCAGTGAAAAGGGGGCTGAAAACACCATATATTTT
v_gene: TRBV21-1; len: 16; abundance: NA; d_gene: NA; j_gene: TRBJ1-2; CDR3aa: CASSSWTGRNSYGYTF; CDR3nt: TGTGCCAGCAGCTCGTGGACAGGGCGAAACAGCTATGGCTACACCTTC
v_gene: TRBV3-1/TRBV3-2; len: 14; abundance: NA; d_gene: NA; j_gene: TRBJ2-2; CDR3aa: CASRERGLTGELFF; CDR3nt: TGTGCCAGCAGGGAACGGGGACTCACCGGGGAGCTGTTTTTT
v_gene: TRBV2; len: 12; abundance: NA; d_gene: NA; j_gene: TRBJ1-2; CDR3aa: CASSVWDKPSEF; CDR3nt: TGTGCCAGCAGTGTATGGGACAAACCATCAGAATTC
v_gene: TRBV11-2; len: 15; abundance: NA; d_gene: TRBD1; j_gene: TRBJ1-4; CDR3aa: CASSLELGGNEKLFF; CDR3nt: TGTGCCAGCAGCTTAGAGCTAGGGGGCAATGAAAAACTGTTTTTT